The rows below give T cell receptor beta chains drawn from one sample of a study of blood T cell repertoires in COVID-19. The assay was immunoSEQ multiplex PCR, and TCRdb's table has in-frame clones only and misses some. The sample comprises under 200,000 clones, about 90% of which are singletons, and around 6.5% rests with the top ten. The specimen was PBMCs or T cells enriched from blood (not recorded which). The receptors were sampled from a woman aged 45 to 65 who had recovered from COVID-19. CDR3s include the opening cysteine and the closing phenylalanine or tryptophan. Each record gives: V gene, clone size, D gene, J gene, CDR3 DNA, CDR3 protein. A D gene is named only where the DNA matches it firmly. Where a row states a size, it is once, few, many or the class of an expanded clone; other rows omit it.

TRBV5-1	-	-	TRBJ1-1	TGCGCCAGCAGCTTTGCGGCCAACACTGAAGCTTTCTTT	CASSFAANTEAFF
TRBV7-2	-	-	TRBJ1-2	TGTGCCAGCAGCTTTGGGGGAGGGGCAGCTAACTATGGCTACACCTTC	CASSFGGGAANYGYTF
TRBV19	-	TRBD1	TRBJ1-1	TGTGCCAGTAGTGTCTCTCCGGGACAGGGTTCTGAAGCTTTCTTT	CASSVSPGQGSEAFF
TRBV27	-	TRBD1	TRBJ2-1	TGTGCCAGCAGTGGCACGGGACAGGGGAACAATGAGCAGTTCTTC	CASSGTGQGNNEQFF
TRBV30	-	TRBD2	TRBJ2-7	TGTGCCTGGAGTTGGGGGGGCGAGCAGTACTTC	CAWSWGGEQYF
TRBV7-2	-	TRBD1	TRBJ2-7	TGTGCCAGCAGCCCCCGGGACAGGAGTCTTTACGAGCAGTACTTC	CASSPRDRSLYEQYF
TRBV20-1	once	-	TRBJ1-2	TGCAGTGCTAGTTCCGGAGGGAATCGGGCTAACTATGGCTACACCTTC	CSASSGGNRANYGYTF
TRBV28	-	-	TRBJ2-3	TGTGCCAGCAGTTCAACGCTAAGCACAGATACGCAGTATTTT	CASSSTLSTDTQYF
TRBV7-2	-	-	TRBJ2-7	TGTGCCAGCAGATTAGGCGGCCTACCTCCCTACGAGCAGTACTTC	CASRLGGLPPYEQYF
TRBV27	-	-	TRBJ1-2	TGTGCCAGTGGACGGGGGGCGCGGGGGTATGGCTACACCTTC	CASGRGARGYGYTF